The T cell receptor (beta chain) under discussion was sequenced for a study of sequential checkpoint blockade in melanoma. On the study more broadly: First-line arms were nivolumab then ipilimumab, or the reverse, randomized 1:1. Each arm's sequence ended with maintenance nivolumab.

Treatment described: randomized to nivolumab then ipilimumab (arm A) or the reverse (arm B). Live CD3+CD8+ CD19− CD56− cells were sorted from PBMCs. Profiled with immunoSEQ multiplex PCR; TCRdb holds only in-frame clones, not every one. The sample consists of under 15,000 clones, just under 85% of them appearing once. The TCR originated in a human donor with melanoma. The sequenced sample was CD8+ T cells sorted from blood (inferred from file names), obtained from a patient given nivolumab and ipilimumab in sequence.

The CDR3 loop reads CASSANRGNTEAFF. The CDR3 DNA sequence: TGTGCCAGCAGTGCCAACAGGGGAAACACTGAAGCTTTCTTT. The J gene is TRBJ1-1, the V gene TRBV27; 7 bases fit TRBD1. Germline-derived CDR1 and CDR2 are MNHEY and SMNVEV (reference sequence). J gave up 2 bases and V 5 bases, and 5 bases lay outside the gene matches. CDR3 length: 14 residues.